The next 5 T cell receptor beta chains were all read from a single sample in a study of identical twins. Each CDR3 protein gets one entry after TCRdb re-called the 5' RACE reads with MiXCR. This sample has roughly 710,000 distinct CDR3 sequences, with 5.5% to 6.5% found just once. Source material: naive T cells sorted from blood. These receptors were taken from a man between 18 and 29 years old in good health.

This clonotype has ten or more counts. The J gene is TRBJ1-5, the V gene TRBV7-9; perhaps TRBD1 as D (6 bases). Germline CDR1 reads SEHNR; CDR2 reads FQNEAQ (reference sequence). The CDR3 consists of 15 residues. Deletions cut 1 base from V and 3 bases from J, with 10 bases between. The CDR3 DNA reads TGTGCCAGCAGCTTAGATACAGGGATCAATCAGCCCCAGCATTTT. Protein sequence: CASSLDTGINQPQHF.

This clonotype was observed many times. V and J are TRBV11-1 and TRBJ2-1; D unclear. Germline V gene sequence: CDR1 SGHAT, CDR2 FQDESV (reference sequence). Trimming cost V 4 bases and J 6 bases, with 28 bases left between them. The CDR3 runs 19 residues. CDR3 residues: CASSSSPQSFNAEFNEQFF. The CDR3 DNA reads TGTGCCAGCAGCTCCTCGCCCCAATCCTTCAATGCTGAGTTCAATGAGCAGTTCTTC.

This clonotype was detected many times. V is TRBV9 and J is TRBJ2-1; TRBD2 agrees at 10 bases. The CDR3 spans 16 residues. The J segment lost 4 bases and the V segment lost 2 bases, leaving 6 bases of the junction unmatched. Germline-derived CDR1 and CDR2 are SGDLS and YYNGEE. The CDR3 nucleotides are TGTGCCAGCAGCGTCCCCGGGACTAGCGCTTACAATGAGCAGTTCTTC. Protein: CASSVPGTSAYNEQFF.

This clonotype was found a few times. The CDR3 sequence is CASRQSGTSDETQYF. The CDR3 nucleotides read TGTGCCAGCAGACAATCCGGGACTAGCGATGAGACCCAGTACTTC. This rearrangement joins TRBV6-4 to TRBJ2-5, with 10 bases identical to TRBD2. V was pared by 6 bases and J by 5 bases, with 9 bases of the junction left unmatched. Germline V gene sequence: CDR1 MRHNA, CDR2 SNTAGT. The CDR3 has 15 residues.

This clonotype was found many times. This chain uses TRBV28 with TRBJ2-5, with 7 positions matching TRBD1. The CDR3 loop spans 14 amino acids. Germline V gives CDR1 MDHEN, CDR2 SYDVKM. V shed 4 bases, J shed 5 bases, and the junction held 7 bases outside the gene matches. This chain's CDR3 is CASSYRGGWETQYF. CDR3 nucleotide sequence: TGTGCCAGCAGTTACAGGGGCGGTTGGGAGACCCAGTACTTC.